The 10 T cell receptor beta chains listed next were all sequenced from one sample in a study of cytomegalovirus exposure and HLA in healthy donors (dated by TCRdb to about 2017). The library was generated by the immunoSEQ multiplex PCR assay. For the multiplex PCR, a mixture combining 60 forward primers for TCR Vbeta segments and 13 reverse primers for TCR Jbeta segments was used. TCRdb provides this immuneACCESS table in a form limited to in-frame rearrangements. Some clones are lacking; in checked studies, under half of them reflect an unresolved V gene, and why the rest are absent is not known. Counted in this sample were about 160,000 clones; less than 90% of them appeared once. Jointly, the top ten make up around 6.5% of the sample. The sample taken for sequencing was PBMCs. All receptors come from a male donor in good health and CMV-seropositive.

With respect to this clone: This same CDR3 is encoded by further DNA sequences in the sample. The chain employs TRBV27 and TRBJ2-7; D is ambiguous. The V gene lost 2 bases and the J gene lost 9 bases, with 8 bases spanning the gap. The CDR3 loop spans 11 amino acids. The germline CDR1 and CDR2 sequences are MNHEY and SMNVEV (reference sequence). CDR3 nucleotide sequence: TGTGCCAGCAGTTTAGGTGGCAGGCAGTACTTC. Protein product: CASSLGGRQYF.

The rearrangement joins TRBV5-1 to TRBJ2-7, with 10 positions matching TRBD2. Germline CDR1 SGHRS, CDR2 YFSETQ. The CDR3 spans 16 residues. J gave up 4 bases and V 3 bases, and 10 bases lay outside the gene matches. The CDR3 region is CASSSFRTSGTYEQYF. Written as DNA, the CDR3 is TGCGCCAGCAGCTCCTTTAGGACTAGCGGAACATACGAGCAGTACTTC.

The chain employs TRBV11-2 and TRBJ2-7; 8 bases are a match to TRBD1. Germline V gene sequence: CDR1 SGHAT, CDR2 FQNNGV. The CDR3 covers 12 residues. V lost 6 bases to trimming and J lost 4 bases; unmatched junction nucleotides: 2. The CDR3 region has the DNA TGTGCCAGCAGTCGACAGGGGTACGAGCAGTACTTC. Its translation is CASSRQGYEQYF.

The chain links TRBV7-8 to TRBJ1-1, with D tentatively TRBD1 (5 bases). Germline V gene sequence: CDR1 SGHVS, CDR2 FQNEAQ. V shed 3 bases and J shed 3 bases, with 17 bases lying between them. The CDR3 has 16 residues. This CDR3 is CASSFRGGRVDTEAFF. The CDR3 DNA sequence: TGTGCCAGCAGCTTCCGGGGGGGGAGAGTTGACACTGAAGCTTTCTTT.

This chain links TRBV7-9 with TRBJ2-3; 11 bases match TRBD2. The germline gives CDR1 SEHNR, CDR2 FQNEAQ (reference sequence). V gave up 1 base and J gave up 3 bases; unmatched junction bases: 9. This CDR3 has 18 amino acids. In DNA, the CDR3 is TGTGCCAGCAGCTTAGTTGGACTAGCGGGTAAGGGGACAGATACGCAGTATTTT. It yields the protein CASSLVGLAGKGTDTQYF.

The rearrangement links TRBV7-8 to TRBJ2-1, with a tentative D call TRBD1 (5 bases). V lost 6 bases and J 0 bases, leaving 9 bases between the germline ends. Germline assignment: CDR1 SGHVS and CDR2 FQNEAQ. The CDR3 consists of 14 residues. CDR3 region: CASRDTFSYNEQFF. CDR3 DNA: TGTGCCAGCAGGGACACCTTCTCCTACAATGAGCAGTTCTTC.

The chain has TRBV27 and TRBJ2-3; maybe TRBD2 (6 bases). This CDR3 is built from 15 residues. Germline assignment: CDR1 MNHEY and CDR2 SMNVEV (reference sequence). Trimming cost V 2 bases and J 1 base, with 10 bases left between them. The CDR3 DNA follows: TGTGCCAGCAGTTTAGTAAGCGGGCGCACAGATACGCAGTATTTT. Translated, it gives CASSLVSGRTDTQYF.

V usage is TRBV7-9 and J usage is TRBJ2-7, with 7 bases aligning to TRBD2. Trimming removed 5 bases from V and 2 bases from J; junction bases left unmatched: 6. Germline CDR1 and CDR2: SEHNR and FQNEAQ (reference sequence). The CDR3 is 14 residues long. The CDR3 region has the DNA TGTGCCAGCAGCCCTAGACTAGCCCCCTACGAGCAGTACTTC. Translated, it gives CASSPRLAPYEQYF.

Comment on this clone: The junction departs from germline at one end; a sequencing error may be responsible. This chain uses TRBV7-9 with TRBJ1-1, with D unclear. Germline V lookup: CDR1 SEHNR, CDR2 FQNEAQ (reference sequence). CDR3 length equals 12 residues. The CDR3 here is CSSSLVVAGAFF. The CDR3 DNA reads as TGTTCCAGCAGCTTAGTAGTGGCGGGGGCTTTCTTT.

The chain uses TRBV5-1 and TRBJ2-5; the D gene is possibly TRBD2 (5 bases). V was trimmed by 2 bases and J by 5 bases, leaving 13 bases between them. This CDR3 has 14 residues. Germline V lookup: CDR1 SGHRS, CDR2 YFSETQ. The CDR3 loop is CASSLQAEMETQYF. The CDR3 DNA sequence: TGCGCCAGCAGCTTACAAGCGGAGATGGAGACCCAGTACTTC. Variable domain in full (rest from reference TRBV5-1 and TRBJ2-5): KAGVTQTPRYLIKTRGQQVTLSCSPISGHRSVSWYQQTPGQGLQFLFEYFSETQRNKGNFPGRFSGRQFSNSRSEMNVSTLELGDSALYLCASSLQAEMETQYFGPGTRLLVL.